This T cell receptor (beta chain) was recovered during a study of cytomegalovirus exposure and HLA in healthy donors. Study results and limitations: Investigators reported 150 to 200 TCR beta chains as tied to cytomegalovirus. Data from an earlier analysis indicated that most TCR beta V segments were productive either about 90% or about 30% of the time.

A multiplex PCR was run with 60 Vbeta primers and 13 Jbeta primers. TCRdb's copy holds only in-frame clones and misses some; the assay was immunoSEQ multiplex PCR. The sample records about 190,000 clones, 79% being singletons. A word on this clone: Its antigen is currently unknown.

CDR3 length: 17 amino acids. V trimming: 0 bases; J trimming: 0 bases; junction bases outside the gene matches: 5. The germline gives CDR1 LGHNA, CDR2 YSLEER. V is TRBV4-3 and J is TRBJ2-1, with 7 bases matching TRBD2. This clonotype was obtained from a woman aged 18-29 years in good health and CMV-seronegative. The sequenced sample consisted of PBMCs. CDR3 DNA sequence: TGCGCCAGCAGCCAAGATCTCGGGAGGAGCTCCTACAATGAGCAGTTCTTC. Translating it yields CASSQDLGRSSYNEQFF.